This T cell receptor (beta chain) was retrieved from a study of blood T cell repertoires in COVID-19. The data were produced by immunoSEQ multiplex PCR, yet TCRdb's version contains in-frame clones alone and is incomplete. The sample consists of about 200,000 clones, approximately 80% of them appearing once. Looked up from germline, CDR1 is GTSNPN and CDR2 is SVGIG (reference sequence). The CDR3 is 11 residues long. V was cut by 0 bases and J by 7 bases, with 7 bases left in between. The sample was peripheral blood. V and J are TRBV30 and TRBJ2-7; D is undetermined. This sequence was found in a man aged 55-75 years with COVID-19, enrolled during active disease. CDR3 region: CAWSVRWEQYF. Written as DNA, the CDR3 is TGTGCCTGGAGTGTACGGTGGGAGCAGTACTTC.